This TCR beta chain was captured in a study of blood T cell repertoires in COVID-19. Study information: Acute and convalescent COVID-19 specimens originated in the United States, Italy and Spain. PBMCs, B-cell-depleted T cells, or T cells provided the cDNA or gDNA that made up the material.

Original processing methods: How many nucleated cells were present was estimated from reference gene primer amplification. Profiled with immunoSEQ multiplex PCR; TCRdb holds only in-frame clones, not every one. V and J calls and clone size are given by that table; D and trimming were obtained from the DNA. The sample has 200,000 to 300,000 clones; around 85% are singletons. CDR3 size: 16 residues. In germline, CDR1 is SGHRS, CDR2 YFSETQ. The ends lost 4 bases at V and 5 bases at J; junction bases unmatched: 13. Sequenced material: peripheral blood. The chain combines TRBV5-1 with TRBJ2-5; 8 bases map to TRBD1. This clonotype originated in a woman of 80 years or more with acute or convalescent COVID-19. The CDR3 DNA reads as TGCGCCAGCAGCCCGCAGGGGGCAGGCGTAGGGGAGACCCAGTACTTC. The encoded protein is CASSPQGAGVGETQYF.